Below are 14 T cell receptor beta chains sequenced from a single sample in a study of blood T cell repertoires in COVID-19. The table came from immunoSEQ multiplex PCR; TCRdb's copy has only in-frame clones and leaves some out. The table records a few hundred thousand clones, more than 75% of them present only once. Specimen: PBMCs or T cells enriched from blood (not recorded which). The receptors come from a woman aged 18 to 35 who had recovered from COVID-19.

This chain joins TRBV18 and TRBJ2-5; 11 positions agree with TRBD2. Germline V gives CDR1 KGHSH, CDR2 LQKENI. The CDR3 spans 14 residues. The junction had 3 bases not matched to a gene; V was cut back by 4 bases and J by 5 bases. CDR3 in amino acids: CASSRTSGRETQYF. The CDR3 bases are TGTGCCAGCTCACGGACTAGCGGGCGGGAGACCCAGTACTTC. Complete variable domain (other parts from reference TRBV18 and TRBJ2-5): NAGVMQNPRHLVRRRGQEARLRCSPMKGHSHVYWYRQLPEEGLKFMVYLQKENIIDESGMPKERFSAEFPKEGPSILRIQQVVRGDSAAYFCASSRTSGRETQYFGPGTRLLVL.

This clone came up once. Here the CDR3 reads CASSPAGSSYNEQFF. The CDR3 DNA reads TGTGCCAGCAGCCCTGCGGGGAGCTCCTACAATGAGCAGTTCTTC. This sequence joins TRBV7-6 and TRBJ2-1; a weak D match, TRBD2 (6 bases). CDR3 length: 15 amino acids. Trimming stripped 5 bases from V and 0 bases from J, with 11 bases between. CDR1 is SGHVS, CDR2 FNYEAQ, per germline.

The chain links TRBV7-9 to TRBJ2-6; 10 nucleotides agree with TRBD1. CDR1 is SEHNR and CDR2 is FQNEAQ in the germline V gene (reference sequence). V shed 2 bases, J shed 2 bases, and the junction held 3 bases outside the gene matches. The CDR3 contains 17 residues. CDR3 DNA sequence: TGTGCCAGCAGCTTAACCGGGACAGGGGCTGGGGCCAACGTCCTGACTTTC. This translates into CASSLTGTGAGANVLTF. Combining the CDR3 with reference TRBV7-9 and TRBJ2-6 gives the whole variable domain DTGVSQNPRHKITKRGQNVTFRCDPISEHNRLYWYRQTLGQGPEFLTYFQNEAQLEKSRLLSDRFSAERPKGSFSTLEIQRTEQGDSAMYLCASSLTGTGAGANVLTFGAGSRLTVL.

The chain employs TRBV7-6 and TRBJ1-3; tentatively, D is TRBD1 (6 bases). The CDR3 runs to 15 residues. Deletions cut 1 base from V and 2 bases from J, with 9 bases between. Germline V gene lookup returns CDR1 SGHVS and CDR2 FNYEAQ. The CDR3 reads CASSLVAGAGNTIYF. CDR3 nucleotide sequence: TGTGCCAGCAGCTTAGTTGCAGGGGCTGGAAACACCATATATTTT. The whole variable domain, filled in from reference TRBV7-6 and TRBJ1-3, reads GAGVSQSPRYKVTKRGQDVALRCDPISGHVSLYWYRQALGQGPEFLTYFNYEAQQDKSGLPNDRFSAERPEGSISTLTIQRTEQRDSAMYRCASSLVAGAGNTIYFGEGSWLTVV.

The CDR3 DNA reads TGTGCTAGTGGAGCCTCAGCGGGAAACACCGGGGAGCTGTTTTTT. This codes for CASGASAGNTGELFF. The chain recombines TRBV12-5 with TRBJ2-2, with 7 bases matching TRBD2. Losses at the gene ends were 6 bases for V and 2 bases for J; bases not matched to a gene: 6. Germline CDR1 and CDR2: LGHNT and FRNRAP. The length of the CDR3 is 15 residues.

V is TRBV28 and J is TRBJ2-5, with 8 bases that match TRBD2. The CDR3 length is 16 residues. J lost 2 bases, V lost 1 base, and 6 bases had no gene match. The germline CDR1 and CDR2 sequences are MDHEN and SYDVKM. CDR3 region: CASSLYRGGKQETQYF. DNA for the CDR3: TGTGCCAGCAGTTTATACCGGGGGGGCAAACAAGAGACCCAGTACTTC. The full variable domain, completed using reference TRBV28 and TRBJ2-5, is DVKVTQSSRYLVKRTGEKVFLECVQDMDHENMFWYRQDPGLGLRLIYFSYDVKMKEKGDIPEGYSVSREKKERFSLILESASTNQTSMYLCASSLYRGGKQETQYFGPGTRLLVL.

V is TRBV3-1 (or the pseudogene TRBV3-2) and J is TRBJ2-2; no clear D gene. CDR3 length: 16 amino acids. Trimming cost V 0 bases and J 7 bases, with 15 bases left between them. CDR1 and CDR2 (germline): LGHDT, YNNKEL (reference sequence). The CDR3 protein is CASSQDSGRTRGELFF. CDR3 DNA sequence: TGTGCCAGCAGCCAAGATTCAGGCCGTACGCGCGGGGAGCTGTTTTTT.

This clone has more than one count but fewer than ten. The chain joins TRBV25-1 to TRBJ1-1, with D tentatively TRBD1 (5 bases). V was shortened by 11 bases and J by 1 base, with 17 bases between the two germline ends. The CDR3 is 14 amino acids. Germline V gives CDR1 MGHDK, CDR2 SYGVNS. This CDR3 reads CAVSGVSGNTEAFF. The CDR3 bases are TGTGCCGTCTCGGGGGTATCTGGGAACACTGAAGCTTTCTTT.

The chain combines TRBV4-3 with TRBJ2-3; TRBD2 agrees at 7 bases. From germline, CDR1 is LGHNA and CDR2 YSLEER. The CDR3 length is 15 residues. V dropped 1 base and J dropped 5; count of bases not matched to a gene: 6. CDR3 protein: CASSQGNPGGDTQYF. The DNA of the CDR3 is TGCGCCAGCAGCCAAGGGAACCCGGGGGGAGATACGCAGTATTTT.

This rearrangement joins TRBV5-1 to TRBJ2-7, with D possibly being TRBD2 (6 bases). The V end was cut by 4 bases, the J end by 7 bases, with 9 bases between. There are 11 residues in the CDR3. The germline V gene encodes CDR1 SGHRS and CDR2 YFSETQ. The CDR3 reads CASSAGPEQYF. The CDR3 DNA reads as TGCGCCAGCAGCGCGGGACCAGAGCAGTACTTC.

This clone was seen once. The rearrangement uses TRBV5-6 and TRBJ1-1, with unresolved D. Trimming shortened V by 2 bases and J by 9 bases, and 8 bases separated the two germline ends. Germline V gives CDR1 SGHDT, CDR2 YYEEEE. This CDR3 contains 11 residues. This CDR3 reads CASSFGRKAFF. The DNA for the CDR3 is TGTGCCAGCAGCTTCGGGAGAAAAGCTTTCTTT.

This chain connects TRBV9 to TRBJ1-3, with unresolved D. The CDR3 is made up of 16 amino acids. Deletions cut 3 bases from V and 0 bases from J, with 13 bases between. Germline CDR1 and CDR2: SGDLS and YYNGEE. CDR3 region: CASSAHLGVSGNTIYF. Here the CDR3 DNA reads TGTGCCAGCAGCGCCCACCTAGGTGTCTCTGGAAACACCATATATTTT.

This clone was seen once. Here the CDR3 reads CASSFGVTGEQFF. The CDR3 nucleotides read TGTGCCAGCAGTTTCGGGGTAACGGGTGAGCAGTTCTTC. The chain is built from TRBV6-5 and TRBJ2-1; possible D gene TRBD2, 5 bases. CDR3 length equals 13 residues. Germline assignment: CDR1 MNHEY and CDR2 SVGAGI. With 4 bases removed from V and 9 bases from J, the gap between germline ends came to 13 bases.

The rearrangement uses TRBV11-2 and TRBJ2-3; D is possibly TRBD1 (5 bases). V lost 8 bases to trimming and J lost 6 bases, with 18 bases between them. This CDR3 has 14 amino acids. Germline lookup yields CDR1 SGHAT and CDR2 FQNNGV. The CDR3 DNA sequence: TGTGCCAGCTGGGGCCCCCCAAGGACGGATACGCAGTATTTT. Its translation is CASWGPPRTDTQYF.